This TCR beta chain came from a study of human T cells and chemical hapten exposure. Study at large: Scalp application of diphenylcyclopropenone was performed weekly in patients across the entire roughly 25-week study.

With 5 bases clipped from V and 1 base from J, the junction kept 9 bases outside the gene matches. CDR3 length equals 16 residues. CDR1 and CDR2 from the germline V gene are MDHEN and SYDVKM. This clonotype occurred many times. Source study methods: With a range of 23,224 to 690,600, the median per sample was 95,638 TCRs. One entry per CDR3 protein results from TCRdb running MiXCR on the RACE reads. These V and J calls rely on TCRdb rather than the paper's analysis. The data contain approximately 90,000 distinct CDR3 sequences, over 10% of them singletons. The time point denotes: patch test 1, 2 weeks after DPC sensitization. This sample's treatment: therapeutic diphenylcyclopropenone sensitization with weekly scalp DPC.

This TCR was sampled from a middle-aged woman with alopecia areata. Some clones in this sample may be carry-over from other donors' samples. The V gene is TRBV28, the J gene TRBJ2-7; TRBD1 matches at 9 bases. The material was whole blood, obtained in connection with sensitization to the hapten diphenylcyclopropenone (DPC). The CDR3 coding sequence is TGTGCCAGCAGTCCCCTTCTCGGGACAGGGTCCTACGAGCAGTACTTC. This gives the protein CASSPLLGTGSYEQYF.